What follows are 15 T cell receptor beta chains derived from one specimen sequenced in a study of blood T cell repertoires in COVID-19. Only in-frame clones appear in the TCRdb table, and some are missing; sequencing was by immunoSEQ multiplex PCR. This sample has approximately 320,000 clones, with over 85% found just once. The sequenced sample consisted of PBMCs or T cells enriched from blood (not recorded which). The source of these receptors is a man in his 60s who had recovered from COVID-19.

The CDR3, as DNA: TGTGCCAGCAGCTTAGGGACAGTCTACGAGCAGTACTTC. Encoded protein: CASSLGTVYEQYF. The chain uses TRBV7-2 and TRBJ2-7; a weak D match, TRBD1 (6 bases). The germline CDR1 and CDR2 sequences are SGHTA and FQGNSA. CDR3 length equals 13 residues. The V end lost 1 base, the J end lost 3 bases, and 7 bases lay between the germline ends.

The chain carries TRBV29-1 and TRBJ2-3, with D uncertain. The CDR3 totals 17 residues. Germline lookup yields CDR1 SQVTM and CDR2 ANQGSEA. V shed 6 bases and J shed 0 bases, with 22 bases lying between them. The CDR3, as DNA: TGCAGCGTACATGGGTCCCAACTAACTTCTAGCACAGATACGCAGTATTTT. Protein sequence: CSVHGSQLTSSTDTQYF.

This chain links TRBV5-1 with TRBJ2-3, with 8 bases that match TRBD1. Germline values: CDR1 SGHRS, CDR2 YFSETQ. J gave up 2 bases and V 5 bases, and 7 bases lay outside the gene matches. CDR3 length: 15 residues. The CDR3 DNA sequence: TGCGCCAGCAGACCCGGGACAGGATCCACAGATACGCAGTATTTT. It codes for CASRPGTGSTDTQYF.

V is TRBV4-1 and J is TRBJ1-1; TRBD1 is a possible D gene (6 bases). Deletions cut 1 base from V and 1 base from J, with 22 bases between. The CDR3 covers 19 residues. Germline V lookup: CDR1 MGHRA, CDR2 YSYEKL. DNA of the CDR3: TGCGCCAGCAGCCAAGTATCGACATCCTGGGGACAAGGGAACACTGAAGCTTTCTTT. This gives the protein CASSQVSTSWGQGNTEAFF.

The V call is TRBV19, the J call TRBJ2-7; no definite D call. The CDR3 length is 13 residues. Germline lookup yields CDR1 LNHDA and CDR2 SQIVND (reference sequence). The V gene lost 4 bases and the J gene lost 2 bases, with 9 bases spanning the gap. This CDR3 is CASSKIHTYEQYF. The CDR3 bases are TGTGCCAGTAGTAAGATTCACACCTACGAGCAGTACTTC.

This rearrangement joins TRBV6-5 to TRBJ2-7, with D unresolved. Germline CDR1 is MNHEY and CDR2 is SVGAGI. V was clipped by 5 bases and J by 1 base, with 9 bases between them. This CDR3 is 13 amino acids long. CDR3 sequence (DNA): TGTGCCAGCAGTCGGGTGGGTTCCTACGAGCAGTACTTC. This sequence encodes CASSRVGSYEQYF.

In its sample, this clone was seen once. The chain carries TRBV19 and TRBJ2-1, with 9 bases identical to TRBD2. Germline trimming cut 6 bases from V and 5 bases from J; bases unmatched to any gene: 5. The CDR3 length is 14 residues. Germline values: CDR1 LNHDA, CDR2 SQIVND (reference sequence). The CDR3 spells CASSYRLADNEQFF. CDR3 in DNA: TGTGCCAGTAGCTACCGACTAGCGGACAATGAGCAGTTCTTC.

The chain recombines TRBV5-1 with TRBJ1-2; the match to TRBD1 covers 9 bases. The trim removed 2 bases at V and 6 bases at J, leaving 17 bases unmatched. Germline CDR1 reads SGHRS; CDR2 reads YFSETQ. There are 18 residues in the CDR3. CDR3 nucleotide sequence: TGCGCCAGCAGCTTCGACGGGACAGGGCGATCTGAGGGGAATGGCTACACCTTC. Encoded protein: CASSFDGTGRSEGNGYTF.

The gene calls are TRBV5-4 and TRBJ1-4, with 7 bases aligning to TRBD1. V lost 3 bases, J lost 0 bases, and 11 bases stayed unmatched. Germline CDR1 SGHNT, CDR2 YYREEE (reference sequence). The CDR3 is 18 amino acids. The CDR3 DNA reads TGTGCCAGCAGCTACTCTCGACAGGGTCTGTCAACTAATGAAAAACTGTTTTTT. Translating gives CASSYSRQGLSTNEKLFF.

The J gene is TRBJ2-7, the V gene TRBV11-3; 10 bases are shared with TRBD2. CDR1 SGHNT and CDR2 YENEEA come from the germline V gene. V was clipped by 5 bases and J by 3 bases; unmatched bases: 10. CDR3 length: 16 amino acids. The CDR3 coding sequence is TGTGCCAGCAGCACTCCTAAGGGACTAGCGATCTACGAGCAGTACTTC. Protein product: CASSTPKGLAIYEQYF.

The rearrangement links TRBV9 to TRBJ1-2, with no clear D. Germline V lookup: CDR1 SGDLS, CDR2 YYNGEE. With 0 bases removed from V and 1 base from J, the gap between germline ends came to 16 bases. The CDR3 is made up of 17 amino acids. CDR3 bases: TGTGCCAGCAGCGTAGGGGCAAGCGGGCTCCTTAACTATGGCTACACCTTC. Translation gives CASSVGASGLLNYGYTF.

This chain joins TRBV7-9 and TRBJ1-2, with 7 bases fitting TRBD1. The CDR3 length is 13 residues. Unmatched junction bases numbered 6, after V lost 4 bases and J lost 7 bases. The germline V gene has CDR1 SEHNR and CDR2 FQNEAQ (reference sequence). The CDR3 bases are TGTGCCAGCAGCTCCACAGGGGTGGGTGGCTACACCTTC. It specifies CASSSTGVGGYTF.

V usage is TRBV11-1 and J usage is TRBJ1-1; a weak D match, TRBD1 (6 bases). From germline, CDR1 is SGHAT and CDR2 FQDESV (reference sequence). The ends were cut back, 4 bases at V and 1 base at J, with 10 bases in the middle. This CDR3 is 14 amino acids long. This chain's CDR3 is CASSWWGQNTEAFF. The CDR3 bases are TGTGCCAGCAGCTGGTGGGGACAGAACACTGAAGCTTTCTTT.

Remarks on this clone: This sample includes further DNA sequences coding for the same CDR3. The chain combines TRBV6-5 with TRBJ1-4; D unresolved. The CDR3 contains 14 residues. CDR1 is MNHEY, CDR2 SVGAGI, per germline. Trimming shortened V by 6 bases and J by 5 bases, and 13 bases separated the two germline ends. The CDR3 reads CASRRRTGNEKLFF. CDR3 bases: TGTGCCAGCAGGAGAAGAACCGGGAATGAAAAACTGTTTTTT.

V and J are TRBV2 and TRBJ1-5, with a weak D call TRBD1 (6 bases). CDR3 length equals 24 residues. Trimming removed 2 bases at V and 6 bases at J, with 41 bases between. Germline V lookup: CDR1 SNHLY, CDR2 FYNNEI. CDR3 loop: CASSERAGWSYPSTREGVIQPQHF. The CDR3 region has the DNA TGTGCCAGCAGTGAAAGGGCTGGGTGGTCTTATCCCTCAACCCGGGAGGGGGTTATTCAGCCCCAGCATTTT.